What follows are 14 T cell receptor beta chains derived from one specimen sequenced in a study of cytomegalovirus exposure and HLA in healthy donors. PCR involved 60 Vbeta and 13 Jbeta primers. Using immunoSEQ multiplex PCR, the repertoire was profiled, and TCRdb retains in-frame clones only, with some absent. The table lists some 120,000 clones, about 61% of them singletons, with about 2% in the top ten. Sample: PBMCs. All receptors derive from a woman in her twenties or thirties in good health and CMV-seronegative.

The chain has TRBV2 and TRBJ2-4; 8 bases line up with TRBD2. The germline V gene has CDR1 SNHLY and CDR2 FYNNEI. Losses at the gene ends were 4 bases for V and 7 bases for J; bases not matched to a gene: 6. The CDR3 covers 14 residues. CDR3 nucleotides: TGTGCCAGCAGTGCGGGGGGGGCAGGGAACATTCAGTACTTC. This gives the protein CASSAGGAGNIQYF. The whole variable domain, remainder taken from reference TRBV2 and TRBJ2-4, is EPEVTQTPSHQVTQMGQEVILRCVPISNHLYFYWYRQILGQKVEFLVSFYNNEISEKSEIFDDQFSVERPDGSNFTLKIRSTKLEDSAMYFCASSAGGAGNIQYFGAGTRLSVL.

This clone came up a few times. The rearrangement uses TRBV7-8 and TRBJ1-1; D not certain. Germline values: CDR1 SGHVS, CDR2 FQNEAQ. Trimming cost V 5 bases and J 4 bases, with 17 bases left between them. The CDR3 has 15 amino acids. The CDR3 protein is CASSPSGFFGTEAFF. In DNA form, the CDR3 reads TGTGCCAGCAGCCCCTCGGGTTTTTTCGGCACTGAAGCTTTCTTT.

With regard to this clone: The CDR3 end shows no conserved phenylalanine or tryptophan, and so a read error is likely. As DNA, the CDR3 is TGCAGCGCAACCGGGGGTGGAAACATTCAGTACCTC. Translation gives CSATGGGNIQYL. The genes are TRBV29-1 and TRBJ2-4, with D perhaps TRBD2 (6 bases). In germline, CDR1 is SQVTM, CDR2 ANQGSEA. The CDR3 extends over 12 amino acids. Trimming cost V 7 bases and J 6 bases, with 13 bases left between them.

V usage is TRBV5-1 and J usage is TRBJ2-7; TRBD2 matches 7 bases. The CDR3 totals 15 residues. V was clipped by 0 bases and J by 6 bases; unmatched bases: 9. The germline V gene has CDR1 SGHRS and CDR2 YFSETQ. The CDR3: CASSLAGLGEGEQYF. The CDR3 DNA is TGCGCCAGCAGCTTGGCCGGACTAGGGGAGGGCGAGCAGTACTTC.

The chain carries TRBV7-3 and TRBJ2-2; 11 nucleotides line up with TRBD2. CDR1 is SGHTA and CDR2 is FQGTGA in the germline V gene. This CDR3 has 17 residues. V gave up 0 bases and J gave up 5 bases; unmatched junction bases: 5. The CDR3 spells CASSLTPTSGETGELFF. The DNA for the CDR3 is TGTGCCAGCAGCTTAACGCCGACTAGCGGGGAGACCGGGGAGCTGTTTTTT.

J is TRBJ2-1 and V is TRBV5-1; 7 positions match TRBD1. Losses at the gene ends were 4 bases for V and 4 bases for J; bases not matched to a gene: 8. Germline CDR1 and CDR2: SGHRS and YFSETQ. The CDR3 length is 15 residues. The CDR3 sequence: CASSAGTDTYNEQFF. The DNA of the CDR3 is TGCGCCAGCAGCGCCGGGACAGACACTTACAATGAGCAGTTCTTC.

The chain uses TRBV7-2 and TRBJ2-7; 10 positions agree with TRBD1. V was clipped by 4 bases and J by 1 base; unmatched bases: 1. This CDR3 region has 14 residues. Germline V gene data show CDR1 as SGHTA and CDR2 as FQGNSA. The CDR3 sequence is CASSWDRGSYEQYF. The CDR3 nucleotides are TGTGCCAGCAGCTGGGACAGGGGATCCTACGAGCAGTACTTC.

The chain combines TRBV5-1 with TRBJ2-1; possibly TRBD1 for D (5 bases). Trimming left V 4 bases short and J 3 bases short, with 11 bases between. The CDR3 consists of 14 residues. Germline V gene data show CDR1 as SGHRS and CDR2 as YFSETQ. CDR3 in DNA: TGCGCCAGCAGCATAGGCGACAGCTACAATGAGCAGTTCTTC. As protein: CASSIGDSYNEQFF.

The CDR3 region is CASSLMRQGVTEAFF. The CDR3 DNA reads TGTGCCAGCAGTTTGATGAGACAGGGGGTCACTGAAGCTTTCTTT. The V call is TRBV28, the J call TRBJ1-1; TRBD1 matches at 9 bases. V was pared by 3 bases and J by 4 bases, with 6 bases of the junction left unmatched. The CDR3 covers 15 residues. The germline gives CDR1 MDHEN, CDR2 SYDVKM.

This clone has just a few counts. V usage is TRBV7-2 and J usage is TRBJ1-1; 7 bases line up with TRBD1. Germline V gene sequence: CDR1 SGHTA, CDR2 FQGNSA. The CDR3 consists of 15 residues. Trimming removed 3 bases from V and 0 bases from J; junction bases left unmatched: 4. This CDR3 is CASSFVTGVNTEAFF. For the CDR3, the DNA is TGTGCCAGCAGCTTCGTCACAGGGGTGAACACTGAAGCTTTCTTT.

V and J are TRBV2 and TRBJ2-3, with 10 bases aligning to TRBD2. Germline trimming cut 6 bases from V and 5 bases from J; bases unmatched to any gene: 8. The CDR3 consists of 15 residues. The germline V gene encodes CDR1 SNHLY and CDR2 FYNNEI. CDR3 in DNA: TGTGCCAGCAGATTCCTAGCGGGAGCCGGAGATACGCAGTATTTT. Translated: CASRFLAGAGDTQYF.

The V and J genes are TRBV15 and TRBJ2-1, with 11 bases matching TRBD1. Trimming took 1 base from V and 7 from J; bases not matched to a gene: 9. The CDR3 has 17 residues. The germline V gene has CDR1 LNHNV and CDR2 YYDKDF (reference sequence). The CDR3 loop is CATSRVSWTGGRNEQFF. The CDR3 DNA follows: TGTGCCACCAGCAGAGTCTCGTGGACAGGGGGCCGGAATGAGCAGTTCTTC.

The chain carries TRBV6-1 and TRBJ1-5; no definite D call. The CDR3 sequence is 15 residues long. Germline loops: CDR1 MNHNS, CDR2 SASEGT. The V gene lost 2 bases and the J gene lost 1 base, with 9 bases spanning the gap. In nucleotides, the CDR3 is TGTGCCAGCAGTGAACCCAGCGCCAGCAATCAGCCCCAGCATTTT. Protein: CASSEPSASNQPQHF.

The chain links TRBV5-6 to TRBJ1-2, with D uncertain. This CDR3 has 12 residues. With 7 bases removed from V and 2 bases from J, the gap between germline ends came to 9 bases. The germline V gene has CDR1 SGHDT and CDR2 YYEEEE. The CDR3 sequence is CASAGGNYGYTF. For the CDR3, the DNA is TGTGCCAGCGCCGGAGGGAACTATGGCTACACCTTC. Using reference TRBV5-6 and TRBJ1-2 for the parts outside the CDR3, the full variable domain is DAGVTQSPTHLIKTRGQQVTLRCSPKSGHDTVSWYQQALGQGPQFIFQYYEEEERQRGNFPDRFSGHQFPNYSSELNVNALLLGDSALYLCASAGGNYGYTFGSGTRLTVV.